Below are 17 T cell receptor beta chains sequenced from a single sample in a study of neurological immune-mediated disorders. In TCRdb, the 5' RACE reads were re-called with MiXCR into one record per CDR3 protein. This sample yields about 90,000 distinct CDR3 sequences, of which roughly 13% are seen a single time; approximately 5% belongs to the top ten. The time point was: longitudinal time-point 2. The sample taken for sequencing was PBMCs. These receptors originate from a female donor with HTLV-1-associated myelopathy (HAM/TSP).

In its sample, this clonotype was seen many times. The gene calls are TRBV15 and TRBJ1-1; D is unresolved. The CDR3 has 16 amino acids. CDR1 and CDR2 (germline): LNHNV, YYDKDF (reference sequence). The V gene lost 4 bases and the J gene lost 4 bases, with 19 bases spanning the gap. CDR3 protein: CATSKAGSGGGTEAFF. DNA of the CDR3: TGTGCCACCAGCAAGGCGGGCTCGGGAGGTGGCACTGAAGCTTTCTTT. Using reference TRBV15 and TRBJ1-1 for the parts outside the CDR3, the full variable domain is DAMVIQNPRYQVTQFGKPVTLSCSQTLNHNVMYWYQQKSSQAPKLLFHYYDKDFNNEADTPDNFQSRRPNTSFCFLDIRSPGLGDTAMYLCATSKAGSGGGTEAFFGQGTRLTVV.

This clonotype has a count of ten or more. The rearrangement joins TRBV3-1 to TRBJ2-1; the match to TRBD1 covers 10 bases. The CDR3 runs to 14 residues. From germline, CDR1 is LGHDT and CDR2 YNNKEL (reference sequence). V was clipped by 1 base and J by 9 bases; unmatched bases: 3. Here the CDR3 reads CASSQVTGGTEQFF. DNA for the CDR3: TGTGCCAGCAGCCAAGTGACAGGGGGCACTGAGCAGTTCTTC.

The sample holds many counts of this clonotype. This chain joins TRBV12-3 or TRBV12-4 and TRBJ2-7, with TRBD2 as a possible D gene (6 bases). This CDR3 region has 11 residues. The V and J ends lost 5 bases and 7 bases respectively, with 9 bases between them. CDR3 DNA sequence: TGTGCCAGCAGTCAGCGGGCTGAGCAGTACTTC. Translating gives CASSQRAEQYF.

This clonotype was found many times. The chain employs TRBV20-1 and TRBJ1-2; 7 nucleotides align to TRBD1. Germline CDR1 reads DFQATT; CDR2 reads SNEGSKA (reference sequence). CDR3 size: 16 residues. The CDR3 loop reads CRLLPDRTVGDYGYTF. Written as DNA, the CDR3 is TGCCGCCTCCTCCCGGACAGGACGGTGGGGGACTATGGCTACACCTTC.

At least ten counts were recorded for this clonotype. This sequence joins TRBV7-2 and TRBJ2-3; 7 bases map to TRBD2. The CDR3 contains 16 residues. The ends lost 3 bases at V and 0 bases at J; junction bases unmatched: 6. CDR1 and CDR2 from the germline V gene are SGHTA and FQGNSA. The DNA for the CDR3 is TGTGCCAGCAGCTTTGACTCGGGACTAAGCACAGATACGCAGTATTTT. It specifies CASSFDSGLSTDTQYF.

This chain connects TRBV7-2 to TRBJ2-1; TRBD2 is a possible D gene (5 bases). This CDR3 spans 17 amino acids. Germline-derived CDR1 and CDR2 are SGHTA and FQGNSA. Deletions cut 1 base from V and 5 bases from J, with 18 bases between. CDR3 sequence reads: CASSLEDVRAWDNEQFF. For the CDR3, the DNA is TGTGCCAGCAGCTTAGAGGATGTGCGGGCGTGGGACAATGAGCAGTTCTTC.

Worth noting for this clonotype: One junction end disagrees with the germline gene, perhaps due to a read error. The chain has TRBV7-9 and TRBJ2-1; 8 bases agree with TRBD1. The CDR3 loop spans 13 amino acids. Germline V CDR1 and CDR2: SEHNR, FQNEAQ (reference sequence). The CDR3 loop is CASSIGQGVDWCF. In nucleotides, the CDR3 is TGTGCCAGCAGCATAGGACAGGGTGTAGATTGGTGCTTC.

The table lists this clonotype with many counts. This chain uses TRBV5-1 with TRBJ2-3; 9 bases are shared with TRBD2. CDR1 is SGHRS and CDR2 is YFSETQ in the germline V gene. The length of the CDR3 is 17 residues. The V and J ends lost 1 base and 7 bases, in that order; junction bases with no gene match: 13. The DNA for the CDR3 is TGCGCCAGCAGCTTGTACTTAGCGGGGGTAGGCGAAAATACGCAGTATTTT. Amino acids: CASSLYLAGVGENTQYF.

This clonotype has a handful of counts. A read error is possible here, since a much larger clone lies one base away. CDR3 region: CANSYGSNTQYF. The CDR3 coding sequence is TGTGCCAACAGTTATGGTAGTAATACGCAGTATTTT. V and J are TRBV6-5 and TRBJ2-3; D remains unclear. Germline CDR1 reads MNHEY; CDR2 reads SVGAGI. This CDR3 is 12 amino acids long.

This clonotype appeared many times. J is TRBJ2-7 and V is TRBV3-1; 12 nucleotides agree with TRBD2. V trimming: 3 bases; J trimming: 2 bases; junction bases outside the gene matches: 2. Germline assignment: CDR1 LGHDT and CDR2 YNNKEL (reference sequence). This CDR3 region has 15 residues. The CDR3 loop is CASSHGLAGTYEQYF. The CDR3 DNA sequence: TGTGCCAGCAGCCACGGACTAGCGGGGACCTACGAGCAGTACTTC.

The CDR3 is CASSLAGQGVSYTF. The CDR3, as DNA: TGCGCCAGCAGCCTCGCGGGACAGGGTGTGAGCTACACCTTC. V is TRBV5-1 and J is TRBJ1-2; 9 bases agree with TRBD1. The V segment lost 4 bases and the J segment 9 bases; nucleotides outside the gene matches: 10. This CDR3 comprises 14 residues. CDR1 is SGHRS and CDR2 is YFSETQ in the germline V gene.

This clonotype appeared many times. J is TRBJ1-2 and V is TRBV6-5; 9 bases match TRBD1. V trimming: 2 bases; J trimming: 6 bases; junction bases outside the gene matches: 4. The CDR3 length is 14 residues. Germline CDR1 reads MNHEY; CDR2 reads SVGAGI. The CDR3 nucleotides read TGTGCCAGCAGTTACAGTGGGACAGGGAATGGCTACACCTTC. Translating gives CASSYSGTGNGYTF.

This clonotype was recorded many times. This sequence joins TRBV6-1 and TRBJ2-7; 7 bases align to TRBD2. V was clipped by 4 bases and J by 2 bases; unmatched bases: 5. The CDR3 is 14 residues long. Germline assignment: CDR1 MNHNS and CDR2 SASEGT. This chain's CDR3 is CASSVRLAPYEQYF. The CDR3 DNA reads as TGTGCCAGCAGTGTACGACTAGCCCCCTACGAGCAGTACTTC.

This clonotype has ten or more counts. The chain carries TRBV5-6 and TRBJ2-3, with D unclear. Trimming stripped 3 bases from V and 3 bases from J, with 2 bases between. CDR3 size: 11 residues. CDR1 and CDR2 (germline): SGHDT, YYEEEE. Written as DNA, the CDR3 is TGTGCCAGCAGCTCGACAGATACGCAGTATTTT. Its translation is CASSSTDTQYF.

This clonotype has a count of ten or more. The chain combines TRBV15 with TRBJ2-5, with 10 positions matching TRBD2. V lost 0 bases, J lost 5 bases, and 9 bases stayed unmatched. Germline CDR1 is LNHNV and CDR2 is YYDKDF (reference sequence). There are 17 residues in the CDR3. CDR3 protein: CATSRDWLAGARETQYF. CDR3 DNA sequence: TGTGCCACCAGCAGAGATTGGCTAGCGGGGGCCCGGGAGACCCAGTACTTC.

Only a few counts were recorded for this clonotype. The rearrangement links TRBV27 to TRBJ1-4, with a weak D call TRBD1 (6 bases). This CDR3 has 16 amino acids. Per the germline V gene, CDR1 is MNHEY and CDR2 is SMNVEV (reference sequence). V was cut by 5 bases and J by 6 bases, with 19 bases left in between. CDR3 amino acids: CASSPNLGGAHEKLFF. CDR3 coding DNA: TGTGCCAGCAGTCCCAATCTTGGGGGGGCGCATGAAAAACTGTTTTTT. Variable domain in full (rest from reference TRBV27 and TRBJ1-4): EAQVTQNPRYLITVTGKKLTVTCSQNMNHEYMSWYRQDPGLGLRQIYYSMNVEVTDKGDVPEGYKVSRKEKRNFPLILESPSPNQTSLYFCASSPNLGGAHEKLFFGSGTQLSVL.

There are many counts of this clonotype. In DNA, the CDR3 is TGCGCCAGCACCCCCCTAGCGGGGGGGTACAATGAGCAGTTCTTC. Amino acid sequence: CASTPLAGGYNEQFF. The rearrangement joins TRBV5-1 to TRBJ2-1, with 12 bases identical to TRBD2. CDR3 length equals 15 residues. Germline-derived CDR1 and CDR2 are SGHRS and YFSETQ. J gave up 4 bases and V 6 bases, and 5 bases lay outside the gene matches.